This T cell receptor (beta chain) was sequenced during a study of OX40 agonist ivuxolimab in advanced cancers. This CDR3 comprises 11 residues. V gave up 2 bases and J gave up 6 bases, with 2 bases separating them. Germline-derived CDR1 and CDR2 are SGHTA and FQGNSA. Assay: immunoSEQ multiplex PCR; the TCRdb copy retains only in-frame clones and omits some. The data show 90,000 or so clones, 89% seen once. The chain recombines TRBV7-2 with TRBJ2-4; no clear D gene. The TCR was taken from an adult with an advanced solid tumor such as melanoma, head and neck, liver or kidney cancer. Material: CD4+ or CD8+ T cells sorted from blood, obtained in a trial of the OX40 agonist ivuxolimab. This chain's CDR3 is CASSLTNIQYF. As DNA, the CDR3 is TGTGCCAGCAGCTTAACAAACATTCAGTACTTC.